This T cell receptor beta chain was sequenced for a study of blood T cells in healthy people across ages. Study-wide findings and caveats: Higher naive T cell percentage went strongly together with higher TCR beta diversity. Per-million-T-cell TCR beta diversity fell roughly linearly with age.

Next came a second PCR, run for about 7 to 12 cycles, which used a sample-barcoded 5' primer along with a J-beta primer mix. MiXCR was run by TCRdb on the 5' RACE reads, yielding one entry per CDR3 protein. The table records about 830,000 distinct CDR3 sequences, around 62% of them present only once. The count of this clonotype is one. Its target is unknown. Healthy Russian Caucasian donors spanned ages roughly 6 to 90 years. Per sample, no less than 5 micrograms of total RNA were extracted. The V and J ends lost 5 bases and 10 bases respectively, with 11 bases between them. The CDR3 has 11 amino acids.

Specimen: blood. The source of this sequence is a man aged 30 to 39 in good health. The J gene is TRBJ2-5, the V gene TRBV12-3 or TRBV12-4, with D unclear. This CDR3 is CASSPEGIQYF. CDR3 bases: TGTGCCAGCAGTCCCGAAGGGATCCAGTACTTC.